This T cell receptor beta chain was retrieved from a study of blood T cell repertoires in COVID-19. In the study overall: Acute and convalescent COVID-19 samples came from the United States, Italy and Spain.

While infection was still active, Seattle patients were enrolled and then followed longitudinally. This clone was detected only once. Under the authors' procedure: Reference gene primer amplification gave nucleated cell count estimates. Assay: immunoSEQ multiplex PCR; the TCRdb copy retains only in-frame clones and omits some. V, J and clone size derive from that table, while D and trimming were established from the DNA sequence. The profile shows 200,000 to 250,000 clones, under 85% of them singletons. V was pared by 8 bases and J by 8 bases, with 12 bases between. The CDR3 runs to 12 residues. Germline CDR1 reads SGHVS; CDR2 reads FQNEAQ.

The sample taken for sequencing was peripheral blood. The gene calls are TRBV7-8 and TRBJ1-4; D is unresolved. The sequence derives from a woman of 80 years or more with COVID-19, enrolled during active disease. The CDR3 loop reads CASLGEGEKLFF. Written as DNA, the CDR3 is TGTGCCAGCCTGGGAGAGGGAGAAAAACTGTTTTTT.